Listed here are 32 T cell receptor beta chains from one sample, sequenced in a study of blood T cell repertoires in COVID-19. Profiling relied on immunoSEQ multiplex PCR, and the TCRdb table lists in-frame clones only, not all of them. In the table there are tens of thousands of clones, 88% of which are singletons. What was sequenced was peripheral blood. Every receptor here comes from a human donor in a cohort sampled during active COVID-19.

V is TRBV6-5 and J is TRBJ2-1, with TRBD2 as a possible D gene (5 bases). CDR1 is MNHEY, CDR2 SVGAGI, per germline. V was shortened by 9 bases and J by 6 bases, with 12 bases between the two germline ends. CDR3 length equals 12 residues. The CDR3 nucleotides read TGTGCCAGTCAGAGCGGCCCCAATGAGCAGTTCTTC. Its translation: CASQSGPNEQFF.

The chain joins TRBV5-1 to TRBJ1-1; 9 bases match TRBD1. The CDR3 has 14 residues. Germline V lookup: CDR1 SGHRS, CDR2 YFSETQ. The V segment lost 0 bases and the J segment 5 bases; nucleotides outside the gene matches: 2. The CDR3 reads CASSLDGTGTEAFF. The CDR3 DNA reads TGCGCCAGCAGCTTGGACGGGACAGGGACTGAAGCTTTCTTT.

The rearrangement joins TRBV7-2 to TRBJ2-1; weak D call: TRBD2 (6 bases). V shed 5 bases and J shed 3 bases, with 14 bases lying between them. This CDR3 has 15 residues. Germline V gives CDR1 SGHTA, CDR2 FQGNSA. DNA of the CDR3: TGTGCCAGCAGCCTACTAGCCCTTGGCTACAATGAGCAGTTCTTC. Residues: CASSLLALGYNEQFF.

The chain links TRBV5-1 to TRBJ2-7; maybe TRBD2 (5 bases). With 7 bases removed from V and 0 bases from J, the gap between germline ends came to 14 bases. Germline V lookup: CDR1 SGHRS, CDR2 YFSETQ. There are 14 residues in the CDR3. As DNA, the CDR3 is TGCGCCAGCGGGGAAGCGGTGAACTCCTACGAGCAGTACTTC. It translates to CASGEAVNSYEQYF.

In DNA, the CDR3 is TGTGCCAGCAGCTCCGGACAGGGCGTAGGTGGCTACACCTTC. Amino acid sequence: CASSSGQGVGGYTF. The genes are TRBV9 and TRBJ1-2; 8 bases match TRBD1. V dropped 4 bases and J dropped 7; count of bases not matched to a gene: 9. Germline lookup yields CDR1 SGDLS and CDR2 YYNGEE. The CDR3 is 14 amino acids. The entire variable domain, with the rest obtained from reference TRBV9 and TRBJ1-2, is as follows: DSGVTQTPKHLITATGQRVTLRCSPRSGDLSVYWYQQSLDQGLQFLIQYYNGEERAKGNILERFSAQQFPDLHSELNLSSLELGDSALYFCASSSGQGVGGYTFGSGTRLTVV.

The V call is TRBV12-3 or TRBV12-4, the J call TRBJ1-1; D uncertain. The V gene lost 5 bases and the J gene lost 3 bases, with 10 bases spanning the gap. The CDR3 length is 13 residues. The CDR3 bases are TGTGCCAGCAGTACAACCCGGGACACTGAAGCTTTCTTT. Translating gives CASSTTRDTEAFF.

The chain combines TRBV5-1 with TRBJ2-7; 11 bases fit TRBD1. This CDR3 contains 14 residues. V lost 7 bases, J lost 1 base, and 4 bases stayed unmatched. Germline V gives CDR1 SGHRS, CDR2 YFSETQ. This CDR3 is CASQGQGDSYEQYF. The CDR3 nucleotides are TGCGCCAGCCAGGGACAGGGGGATTCCTACGAGCAGTACTTC.

The chain carries TRBV6-5 and TRBJ1-4; D gene unclear. The germline V gene has CDR1 MNHEY and CDR2 SVGAGI. The CDR3 is made up of 14 amino acids. V gave up 4 bases and J gave up 8 bases, with 14 bases separating them. CDR3 sequence (DNA): TGTGCCAGCAGTTGGAACCTCGAGGGAGAAAAACTGTTTTTT. Translation: CASSWNLEGEKLFF.

This clone was observed many times. This chain links TRBV27 with TRBJ1-2, with 7 bases identical to TRBD1. This CDR3 has 17 residues. The J segment lost 5 bases and the V segment lost 6 bases, leaving 18 bases of the junction unmatched. Germline V gene lookup returns CDR1 MNHEY and CDR2 SMNVEV (reference sequence). DNA for the CDR3: TGTGCCAGCAGGCCGGGCCCTCCGGGACAGAACTTATATGGCTACACCTTC. Its translation is CASRPGPPGQNLYGYTF.

The CDR3 DNA follows: TGTGCCAGTAGGGGACAGGCCCTCACTGAAGCTTTCTTT. Protein product: CASRGQALTEAFF. The V gene is TRBV19, the J gene TRBJ1-1; 8 bases are shared with TRBD1. Germline CDR1 and CDR2: LNHDA and SQIVND (reference sequence). The CDR3 consists of 13 residues. Trimming cost V 6 bases and J 4 bases; bases outside gene matches: 4.

The chain has TRBV18 and TRBJ1-3; 8 positions match TRBD1. Trimming cost V 4 bases and J 2 bases; bases outside gene matches: 7. CDR3 size: 16 residues. CDR1 KGHSH and CDR2 LQKENI come from the germline V gene. CDR3 coding DNA: TGTGCCAGCTCACTATTCGGACAGGGCACTGGAAACACCATATATTTT. Translated: CASSLFGQGTGNTIYF.

J is TRBJ2-3 and V is TRBV5-1; 13 bases map to TRBD2. CDR1 SGHRS and CDR2 YFSETQ come from the germline V gene. This CDR3 is built from 17 residues. J gave up 4 bases and V 2 bases, and 7 bases lay outside the gene matches. CDR3 sequence reads: CASSFGTSGTLPDTQYF. CDR3 nucleotides: TGCGCCAGCAGCTTTGGGACTAGCGGGACTCTCCCAGATACGCAGTATTTT.

The rearrangement uses TRBV5-6 and TRBJ2-1; 7 bases fit TRBD1. The CDR3 has 13 amino acids. CDR1 and CDR2 from the germline V gene are SGHDT and YYEEEE. Trimming took 4 bases from V and 6 from J; bases not matched to a gene: 4. The CDR3 sequence: CASSLDRVNEQFF. CDR3 DNA: TGTGCCAGCAGCCTCGACAGGGTCAATGAGCAGTTCTTC.

This clone appeared once. The chain combines TRBV5-1 with TRBJ1-2; TRBD1 aligns across 11 bases. After removal of 3 bases from V and 2 bases from J, the junction contained 3 bases not matched to a gene. Germline V gene sequence: CDR1 SGHRS, CDR2 YFSETQ. The CDR3 has 15 residues. CDR3 DNA sequence: TGCGCCAGCAGCTCCGGGACAGGGGGGAACTATGGCTACACCTTC. As protein: CASSSGTGGNYGYTF.

The chain links TRBV3-1 (or the pseudogene TRBV3-2) to TRBJ1-3, with 10 bases aligning to TRBD1. Germline-derived CDR1 and CDR2 are LGHDT and YNNKEL (reference sequence). V shed 5 bases and J 4 bases; nucleotides not matched to a gene: 5. This CDR3 has 15 amino acids. CDR3 nucleotide sequence: TGTGCCAGCAGCTTGCCGACAGGGGGCGGAAACACCATATATTTT. Amino acids: CASSLPTGGGNTIYF.

The chain carries TRBV5-4 and TRBJ2-7; 12 bases align to TRBD2. This CDR3 is 15 amino acids long. Germline values: CDR1 SGHNT, CDR2 YYREEE (reference sequence). V shed 0 bases, J shed 3 bases, and the junction held 1 base outside the gene matches. The CDR3 DNA reads as TGTGCCAGCAGCTTGGGGACTAGCGGGGTCTACGAGCAGTACTTC. This codes for CASSLGTSGVYEQYF.

This clone came up once. The chain combines TRBV4-3 with TRBJ2-2; 7 bases are a match to TRBD2. The V gene's germline CDR1 is LGHNA and CDR2 YSLEER. The length of the CDR3 is 18 residues. Trimming removed 1 base from V and 1 base from J; junction bases left unmatched: 9. CDR3 in DNA: TGCGCCAGCAGCCAAGCTCCGTTCAGCGGGGAGAACACCGGGGAGCTGTTTTTT. This encodes CASSQAPFSGENTGELFF.

The chain links TRBV4-1 to TRBJ1-5; 7 nucleotides align to TRBD1. CDR1 is MGHRA and CDR2 is YSYEKL in the germline V gene. The CDR3 covers 17 residues. V was pared by 0 bases and J by 7 bases, with 12 bases of the junction left unmatched. The CDR3 here is CASSQDHDRAVGQPQHF. Here the CDR3 DNA reads TGCGCCAGCAGCCAAGATCATGACAGGGCGGTTGGCCAGCCCCAGCATTTT.

V usage is TRBV7-3 and J usage is TRBJ2-1; D gene ambiguous. There are 15 residues in the CDR3. Between the trimmed V and J ends, which lost 5 bases and 0 bases, there was a span of 11 bases. From germline, CDR1 is SGHTA and CDR2 FQGTGA. In nucleotides, the CDR3 is TGTGCCAGCAGCCCCATGTTGGCCTCCTACAATGAGCAGTTCTTC. It translates to CASSPMLASYNEQFF.

This clone appeared once. The chain has TRBV11-2 and TRBJ1-6; 7 nucleotides line up with TRBD1. CDR1 and CDR2 (germline): SGHAT, FQNNGV. J gave up 5 bases and V 5 bases, and 3 bases lay outside the gene matches. This CDR3 contains 14 residues. The CDR3, as DNA: TGTGCCAGCAGCAACGACAGGGATAATTCACCCCTCCACTTT. It encodes CASSNDRDNSPLHF.

V and J are TRBV3-1 (or the pseudogene TRBV3-2) and TRBJ1-4; D unresolved. The CDR3 runs 16 residues. Germline CDR1 is LGHDT and CDR2 is YNNKEL (reference sequence). V lost 0 bases to trimming and J lost 6 bases, with 14 bases between them. The CDR3 DNA reads as TGTGCCAGCAGCCAAGAGGGTCGGACTGCCGATGAAAAACTGTTTTTT. This codes for CASSQEGRTADEKLFF.

The chain combines TRBV6-1 with TRBJ1-6; 8 positions match TRBD1. V dropped 2 bases and J dropped 8; count of bases not matched to a gene: 2. The length of the CDR3 is 14 residues. Germline V gene sequence: CDR1 MNHNS, CDR2 SASEGT. Here the CDR3 reads CASSENRGDSPLHF. The DNA of the CDR3 is TGTGCCAGCAGTGAAAACAGGGGGGATTCACCCCTCCACTTT.

The chain recombines TRBV5-1 with TRBJ2-1; D not certain. This CDR3 is built from 15 residues. Germline values: CDR1 SGHRS, CDR2 YFSETQ. Trimming took 5 bases from V and 0 from J, leaving 12 bases between them. DNA for the CDR3: TGCGCCAGCAGGGCCAACCAGAACTCCTACAATGAGCAGTTCTTC. It specifies CASRANQNSYNEQFF.

J is TRBJ2-4 and V is TRBV28, with 7 bases that match TRBD2. CDR1 and CDR2 from the germline V gene are MDHEN and SYDVKM. With 3 bases clipped from V and 4 bases from J, the junction kept 0 bases outside the gene matches. The CDR3 has 13 residues. CDR3 bases: TGTGCCAGCAGTTTGGGGGGGAAAAACATTCAGTACTTC. Protein: CASSLGGKNIQYF.

The chain combines TRBV29-1 with TRBJ2-1; 9 bases map to TRBD2. J lost 3 bases, V lost 7 bases, and 7 bases had no gene match. Germline V gene data show CDR1 as SQVTM and CDR2 as ANQGSEA. The length of the CDR3 is 14 residues. CDR3 in amino acids: CSEKTSGDYNEQFF. CDR3 DNA sequence: TGCAGCGAGAAGACTAGCGGAGACTACAATGAGCAGTTCTTC.

This clone was detected once. The chain has TRBV5-4 and TRBJ2-5; TRBD2 matches 15 bases. The ends lost 4 bases at V and 5 bases at J; junction bases unmatched: 9. The CDR3 loop spans 17 amino acids. CDR1 is SGHNT and CDR2 is YYREEE in the germline V gene (reference sequence). Written as DNA, the CDR3 is TGTGCCAGCAGCCCTGGACTAGCGGGAGGGTTGGGGGAGACCCAGTACTTC. This encodes CASSPGLAGGLGETQYF. Looking up the rest from reference TRBV5-4 and TRBJ2-5 gives the full variable domain: ETGVTQSPTHLIKTRGQQVTLRCSSQSGHNTVSWYQQALGQGPQFIFQYYREEENGRGNFPPRFSGLQFPNYSSELNVNALELDDSALYLCASSPGLAGGLGETQYFGPGTRLLVL.

The chain is built from TRBV5-6 and TRBJ1-4, with TRBD1 identical over 11 bases. With 4 bases clipped from V and 10 bases from J, the junction kept 9 bases outside the gene matches. There are 15 residues in the CDR3. The germline gives CDR1 SGHDT, CDR2 YYEEEE. The CDR3 region has the DNA TGTGCCAGCAGCGCGTCCGGGACAGGGGGGGGAAAACTGTTTTTT. Protein product: CASSASGTGGGKLFF.

This chain's CDR3 is CASRWGGSTEAFF. In nucleotides, the CDR3 is TGTGCCAGCAGATGGGGGGGGAGCACTGAAGCTTTCTTT. The genes are TRBV5-8 and TRBJ1-1; D possibly corresponds to TRBD1 (5 bases). This CDR3 contains 13 residues. Between the trimmed V and J ends, which lost 5 bases and 4 bases, there was a span of 12 bases. Looked up from germline, CDR1 is SGHTS and CDR2 is YDEGEE.

This chain uses TRBV3-1 (or the pseudogene TRBV3-2) with TRBJ2-1, with D maybe TRBD2 (5 bases). Germline loops: CDR1 LGHDT, CDR2 YNNKEL (reference sequence). CDR3 length equals 13 residues. Trimming took 5 bases from V and 8 from J, leaving 13 bases between them. This CDR3 reads CASSRLLVHEQFF. Written as DNA, the CDR3 is TGTGCCAGCAGCAGATTACTAGTTCATGAGCAGTTCTTC.

The rearrangement joins TRBV14 to TRBJ2-1, with TRBD2 matching 12 bases. V lost 0 bases to trimming and J lost 8 bases; unmatched junction nucleotides: 17. The CDR3 has 20 amino acids. Germline V lookup: CDR1 SGHDN, CDR2 FVKESK. This CDR3 reads CASSQETASGRERERDEQFF. CDR3 DNA: TGTGCCAGCAGCCAAGAAACGGCTAGCGGGAGGGAGAGGGAGAGAGATGAGCAGTTCTTC.

The chain links TRBV28 to TRBJ2-7; 8 positions agree with TRBD1. The germline V gene encodes CDR1 MDHEN and CDR2 SYDVKM. J was trimmed by 6 bases and V by 1 base; bases with no gene match: 11. CDR3 size: 16 residues. Here the CDR3 reads CASSLSLGQGAFEQYF. Here the CDR3 DNA reads TGTGCCAGCAGTTTATCACTTGGGCAGGGGGCCTTCGAGCAGTACTTC.

The chain carries TRBV7-9 and TRBJ2-7; 8 nucleotides agree with TRBD2. The trim removed 3 bases at V and 2 bases at J, leaving 6 bases unmatched. The CDR3 sequence is 15 residues long. Germline assignment: CDR1 SEHNR and CDR2 FQNEAQ (reference sequence). Written as DNA, the CDR3 is TGTGCCAGCAGCTTCGCCGGGGGACTAGCCTACGAGCAGTACTTC. It codes for CASSFAGGLAYEQYF. Supplemented by reference TRBV7-9 and TRBJ2-7, the full variable domain reads DTGVSQNPRHKITKRGQNVTFRCDPISEHNRLYWYRQTLGQGPEFLTYFQNEAQLEKSRLLSDRFSAERPKGSFSTLEIQRTEQGDSAMYLCASSFAGGLAYEQYFGPGTRLTVT.